Following are 18 T cell receptor beta chains from one sample sequenced in a study of shared clonotypes between healthy human individuals. Clones were read by immunoSEQ multiplex PCR, and TCRdb kept only the in-frame ones, dropping some. The sample holds around 1.4 million clones; around 98.5% are singletons and the top ten take about 0.34%. The material sequenced was naive CD4+ T cells sorted from blood. Noted subset: CD45RA+ positively selected. The receptors stem from a man aged 30 to 39 in good health.

The CDR3 sequence is CASSRPDRGRRSEQFF. CDR3 coding DNA: TGTGCCAGCAGCCGACCGGACAGGGGGCGAAGATCGGAGCAGTTCTTC. The chain recombines TRBV7-3 with TRBJ2-1, with 11 positions matching TRBD1. CDR1 is SGHTA, CDR2 FQGTGA, per germline. This CDR3 spans 16 amino acids. With V trimmed by 5 bases and J by 10 bases, 13 bases remained unmatched.

The chain carries TRBV9 and TRBJ2-2, with a tentative D call TRBD1 (5 bases). The CDR3 covers 15 residues. V was pared by 0 bases and J by 6 bases, with 12 bases between. The germline V gene encodes CDR1 SGDLS and CDR2 YYNGEE. The CDR3 loop reads CASSVETARAGELFF. The CDR3 DNA reads as TGTGCCAGCAGCGTAGAGACAGCCAGGGCCGGGGAGCTGTTTTTT.

The chain's CDR3 is CASSPGPRQETQYF. CDR3 sequence (DNA): TGTGCCAGCTCACCGGGACCCCGACAAGAGACCCAGTACTTC. V is TRBV18 and J is TRBJ2-5; D may be TRBD1 or TRBD2 (5 bases each). V was shortened by 3 bases and J by 2 bases, with 10 bases between the two germline ends. This CDR3 region has 14 residues. Looked up from germline, CDR1 is KGHSH and CDR2 is LQKENI.

The gene calls are TRBV27 and TRBJ2-1, with 8 bases lining up with TRBD1. The CDR3 length is 17 residues. The ends lost 1 base at V and 3 bases at J; junction bases unmatched: 8. The germline CDR1 and CDR2 sequences are MNHEY and SMNVEV (reference sequence). Here the CDR3 DNA reads TGTGCCAGCAGTTTATTCTACAGGGGGGATATCTACAATGAGCAGTTCTTC. Its protein is CASSLFYRGDIYNEQFF.

This chain joins TRBV7-2 and TRBJ2-6; 9 bases line up with TRBD1. This CDR3 has 17 amino acids. Per the germline V gene, CDR1 is SGHTA and CDR2 is FQGNSA. The trim removed 5 bases at V and 1 base at J, leaving 6 bases unmatched. Here the CDR3 reads CASSRGQGRSGANVLTF. DNA for the CDR3: TGTGCCAGCAGCCGAGGACAGGGGCGGTCTGGGGCCAACGTCCTGACTTTC.

The chain combines TRBV14 with TRBJ2-2; 8 bases are shared with TRBD2. Trimming took 0 bases from V and 6 from J; bases not matched to a gene: 9. The germline CDR1 and CDR2 sequences are SGHDN and FVKESK. The CDR3 runs to 17 residues. The CDR3 loop is CASSQDLPGLGAGELFF. The CDR3 coding sequence is TGTGCCAGCAGCCAAGATCTCCCGGGACTAGGGGCCGGGGAGCTGTTTTTT.

Regarding this clone: Other DNA sequences in the same sample also yield this CDR3. The rearrangement uses TRBV7-2 and TRBJ2-7; D is possibly TRBD1 or TRBD2 (5 bases each). V was clipped by 1 base and J by 3 bases, with 10 bases between them. Per the germline V gene, CDR1 is SGHTA and CDR2 is FQGNSA. The CDR3 is made up of 14 amino acids. The CDR3 sequence: CASSLVAGSYEQYF. DNA for the CDR3: TGTGCCAGCAGCTTAGTGGCAGGGAGCTACGAGCAGTACTTC. Complete variable domain (other parts from reference TRBV7-2 and TRBJ2-7): GAGVSQSPSNKVTEKGKDVELRCDPISGHTALYWYRQSLGQGLEFLIYFQGNSAPDKSGLPSDRFSAERTGGSVSTLTIQRTQQEDSAVYLCASSLVAGSYEQYFGPGTRLTVT.

The chain couples TRBV9 to TRBJ2-1; the match to TRBD2 covers 8 bases. The V gene end was trimmed by 0 bases and the J gene end by 5 bases; junction bases not matched to a gene: 7. This CDR3 is built from 16 residues. From germline, CDR1 is SGDLS and CDR2 YYNGEE. The CDR3: CASSVGVSGAHNEQFF. CDR3 bases: TGTGCCAGCAGCGTAGGAGTTAGCGGGGCCCACAATGAGCAGTTCTTC.

The chain recombines TRBV11-2 with TRBJ2-1; TRBD2 agrees at 7 bases. The trim removed 4 bases at V and 5 bases at J, leaving 17 bases unmatched. Germline loops: CDR1 SGHAT, CDR2 FQNNGV. The CDR3 contains 18 residues. The chain's CDR3 is CASSSFRGGVVRDNEQFF. The CDR3 DNA reads as TGTGCCAGCAGCTCTTTTAGGGGAGGGGTAGTAAGGGACAATGAGCAGTTCTTC.

The rearrangement joins TRBV30 to TRBJ1-2; D is undetermined. V dropped 4 bases and J dropped 5 bases, with 8 bases sitting between them. The CDR3 consists of 11 residues. Germline CDR1 GTSNPN, CDR2 SVGIG (reference sequence). The CDR3 is CAWTGLYGYTF. The CDR3, as DNA: TGTGCCTGGACGGGATTATATGGCTACACCTTC.

The genes are TRBV6-1 and TRBJ2-1, with D perhaps given as TRBD1 or TRBD2 (5 bases each). V was shortened by 11 bases and J by 4 bases, with 12 bases between the two germline ends. The germline V gene encodes CDR1 MNHNS and CDR2 SASEGT. The CDR3 loop spans 12 amino acids. CDR3 in amino acids: CASGQLYNEQFF. The CDR3 nucleotides are TGTGCCTCGGGGCAGCTATACAATGAGCAGTTCTTC.

V usage is TRBV5-1 and J usage is TRBJ2-1, with D possibly TRBD2 on 6 matching bases. This CDR3 has 15 residues. The V end lost 4 bases, the J end lost 1 base, and 12 bases lay between the germline ends. Per the germline V gene, CDR1 is SGHRS and CDR2 is YFSETQ. The CDR3 sequence is CASSLSGLSYNEQFF. The DNA for the CDR3 is TGCGCCAGCAGCCTCAGCGGGTTATCCTACAATGAGCAGTTCTTC.

This rearrangement joins TRBV25-1 to TRBJ2-1; 9 bases agree with TRBD2. The germline V gene has CDR1 MGHDK and CDR2 SYGVNS. The junction had 8 bases not matched to a gene; V was cut back by 4 bases and J by 4 bases. CDR3 length equals 16 residues. This chain's CDR3 is CASSGYSGSGYNEQFF. The CDR3 bases are TGTGCCAGCAGTGGTTATAGCGGGAGCGGTTACAATGAGCAGTTCTTC.

The gene calls are TRBV19 and TRBJ2-3; 10 bases agree with TRBD1. Germline trimming cut 2 bases from V and 4 bases from J; bases unmatched to any gene: 9. There are 17 residues in the CDR3. The V gene's germline CDR1 is LNHDA and CDR2 SQIVND (reference sequence). The chain's CDR3 is CASSIPPDRGFPDTQYF. The CDR3, as DNA: TGTGCCAGTAGTATACCCCCGGACAGGGGGTTTCCAGATACGCAGTATTTT.

The rearrangement joins TRBV5-1 to TRBJ1-2, with a tentative D call TRBD1 (6 bases). The CDR3 has 13 residues. Between the trimmed V and J ends, which lost 1 base and 4 bases, there was a span of 8 bases. CDR1 and CDR2 from the germline V gene are SGHRS and YFSETQ. The CDR3 DNA follows: TGCGCCAGCAGCTTGAAACAGGGCTATGGCTACACCTTC. Protein sequence: CASSLKQGYGYTF.

The rearrangement uses TRBV28 and TRBJ2-6; weak D call: TRBD1 (5 bases). The CDR3 extends over 16 amino acids. Looked up from germline, CDR1 is MDHEN and CDR2 is SYDVKM. Deletions cut 10 bases from V and 0 bases from J, with 16 bases between. The CDR3 sequence: CATKRGRNSGANVLTF. CDR3 nucleotides: TGTGCCACTAAAAGGGGCCGAAACTCTGGGGCCAACGTCCTGACTTTC.

This clone was observed once. The rearrangement joins TRBV4-2 to TRBJ1-2; no clear D. This CDR3 spans 16 amino acids. V was shortened by 0 bases and J by 5 bases, with 16 bases between the two germline ends. In germline, CDR1 is LGHNA, CDR2 YNFKEQ. CDR3 sequence (DNA): TGTGCCAGCAGCCAAGATCACTTGGGCGGAGGATATGGCTACACCTTC. Translated: CASSQDHLGGGYGYTF.

In regard to this clone: Other DNA sequences in this specimen translate into the identical CDR3. The chain is built from TRBV19 and TRBJ2-1; 7 positions agree with TRBD2. CDR1 is LNHDA and CDR2 is SQIVND in the germline V gene (reference sequence). This CDR3 region has 12 residues. V lost 6 bases, J lost 6 bases, and 2 bases stayed unmatched. The DNA for the CDR3 is TGTGCCAGTAGCGGGAGGCTCAATGAGCAGTTCTTC. It yields the protein CASSGRLNEQFF.